This paragraph reports one T cell receptor beta chain. Antigen unknown. This sample stems from a study of OX40 agonist ivuxolimab in advanced cancers. General observations from the study: The authors did not determine the antigen specificity of the expanded peripheral T cells.

TCRdb's copy holds only in-frame clones and misses some; the assay was immunoSEQ multiplex PCR. The sample includes about 97,000 clones, roughly nine tenths of them seen just once. Germline lookup yields CDR1 MNHNS and CDR2 SASEGT. The ends were cut back, 6 bases at V and 4 bases at J, with 9 bases in the middle. The CDR3 is made up of 12 amino acids. V is TRBV6-1 and J is TRBJ1-2; D gene uncertain. This clonotype was sampled from an adult with an advanced solid tumor such as melanoma, head and neck, liver or kidney cancer. This sample comprised CD4+ or CD8+ T cells sorted from blood, obtained in a trial of the OX40 agonist ivuxolimab. The CDR3 loop reads CASSLDGYGYTF. CDR3 DNA: TGTGCCAGCAGCCTAGACGGCTATGGCTACACCTTC.